This TCR beta chain was profiled in a study of OX40 agonist ivuxolimab in advanced cancers. TCRdb's table, derived via immunoSEQ multiplex PCR, lists solely in-frame clones and lacks some. The table lists around 27,000 clones, more than 75% of them singletons. Points from the study as a whole: Averaged across samples, CD8+ T cells carried more expanded clones than CD4+ did.

Remarks on this clone: Its antigen remains unidentified.

The V end was cut by 3 bases, the J end by 5 bases, with 13 bases between. The CDR3 extends over 13 amino acids. Germline-derived CDR1 and CDR2 are SQVTM and ANQGSEA. Specimen: CD4+ or CD8+ T cells sorted from blood, collected in a trial of the OX40 agonist ivuxolimab. The sequence was collected from an adult with an advanced solid tumor such as melanoma, head and neck, liver or kidney cancer. J is TRBJ1-1 and V is TRBV29-1; tentative D call: TRBD1 (6 bases). CDR3 loop: CSVDGTIWTEAFF. DNA of the CDR3: TGCAGCGTTGACGGGACAATTTGGACTGAAGCTTTCTTT.